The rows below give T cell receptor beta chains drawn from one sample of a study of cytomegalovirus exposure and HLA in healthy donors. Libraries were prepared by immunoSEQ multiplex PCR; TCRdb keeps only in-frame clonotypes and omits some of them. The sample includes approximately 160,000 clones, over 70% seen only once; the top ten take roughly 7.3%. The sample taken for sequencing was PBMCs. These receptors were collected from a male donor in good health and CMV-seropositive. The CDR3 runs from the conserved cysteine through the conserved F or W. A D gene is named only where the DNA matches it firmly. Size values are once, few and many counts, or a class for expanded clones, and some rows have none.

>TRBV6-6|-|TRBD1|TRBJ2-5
CASSFRQGPETQYF
TGTGCCAGCAGTTTCCGACAGGGGCCAGAGACCCAGTACTTC
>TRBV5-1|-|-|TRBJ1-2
CASSLTRQGFLNYGYTF
TGCGCCAGCAGCCTGACGAGGCAGGGGTTCCTTAACTATGGCTACACCTTC
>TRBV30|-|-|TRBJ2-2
CAWSVLKNTGELFF
TGTGCCTGGAGTGTACTAAAGAACACCGGGGAGCTGTTTTTT
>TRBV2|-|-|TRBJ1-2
CASRSYHGYTF
TGTGCCAGCAGATCCTACCATGGCTACACCTTC
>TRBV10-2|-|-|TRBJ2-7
CASSEGQGPSYEQYF
TGCGCCAGCAGTGAGGGGCAGGGTCCCTCCTACGAGCAGTACTTC
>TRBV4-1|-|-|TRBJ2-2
CASSRAMGGGGNTGELFF
TGCGCCAGCAGCCGCGCGATGGGGGGCGGGGGGAACACCGGGGAGCTGTTTTTT
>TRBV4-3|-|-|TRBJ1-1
CASSPHEGTEAFF
TGCGCCAGCAGCCCTCATGAGGGCACTGAAGCTTTCTTT
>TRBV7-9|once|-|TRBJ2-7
CASSGQRDEQYF
TGTGCCAGCAGCGGACAAAGGGACGAGCAGTACTTC
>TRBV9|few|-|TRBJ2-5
CASTPATTQETQYF
TGTGCCAGCACCCCGGCTACTACCCAAGAGACCCAGTACTTC
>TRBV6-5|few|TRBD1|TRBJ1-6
CASSYSAGGGNSPLHF
TGTGCCAGCAGTTACTCGGCAGGGGGCGGTAATTCACCCCTCCACTTT
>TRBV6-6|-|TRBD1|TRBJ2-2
CASSFGTATGELFF
TGTGCCAGCAGTTTCGGGACAGCAACCGGGGAGCTGTTTTTT
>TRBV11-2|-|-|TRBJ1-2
CASSLGFVGADYGYTF
TGTGCCAGCAGCTTAGGATTTGTAGGGGCCGACTATGGCTACACCTTC
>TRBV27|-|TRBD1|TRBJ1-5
CASSLNLDREGPRAYQPQHF
TGTGCCAGCAGTTTAAACCTCGACAGGGAAGGTCCCCGGGCTTATCAGCCCCAGCATTTT
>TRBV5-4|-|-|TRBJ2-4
CASSLGQGLRGVIQYF
TGTGCCAGCAGCTTGGGACAGGGCCTTAGGGGGGTCATTCAGTACTTC
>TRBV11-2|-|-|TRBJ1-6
CASSLAQANSPLHF
TGTGCCAGCAGCTTAGCACAGGCTAATTCACCCCTCCACTTT